This T cell receptor (beta chain) was retrieved from a study of blood T cell repertoires in COVID-19 (dated by TCRdb to 2020 to 2022). Describing the broader study: Collaborator samples came from the United States, Italy and Spain and covered acute and convalescent phases of COVID-19. The prospective study material was composed of cDNA or gDNA derived from T cells, B-cell-depleted T cells, or PBMCs. Where available, HLA class I and class II types were obtained from metadata supplied by the sample provider rather than from assay-based typing. Deeply sampled blood TCRbeta repertoires from subjects exposed to, actively infected with, or recovered from COVID-19 were included in the dataset. The samples were drawn from two sources: the first 160 participants of the ongoing ImmuneRACE study, and over 950 subjects contributed by 6 global collaborators. Sample metadata almost always included a de-identified subject ID, COVID-19 status, age in years and sex. The repertoires were released in a freely available public database meant as a resource for research on the immune response to SARS-CoV-2.

Broader findings and caveats from the paper: Clinical and demographic metadata were provided uncurated, with the amount varying by source and participant.

The immunoSEQ Assay, a bias-controlled multiplex PCR, was used to amplify TCRbeta CDR3 regions from genomic DNA. In the original analysis: Within the assay, amplification of reference gene primers was used to estimate how many nucleated cells each sample contained. To quantify the absolute abundance of each unique TCRbeta CDR3 rearrangement, sequence reads were collapsed and filtered. For each sample, productive Simpson clonality was calculated as the square root of Simpson's diversity index across productive rearrangements. TCRdb holds this immuneACCESS table with in-frame rearrangements only. Some clones are missing; in checked studies, unresolved V genes explain under half, and the rest has no known cause. V, J and clone size derive from that table, while D and trimming were established from the DNA sequence. This sample lists about 410,000 clones; 70% to 90% were detected once. Roughly 1.4% of the sample is in the top ten clones.

As regards this clone: Its antigen is currently not known. Within one base of it there is no much larger clone, and no base qualities were kept.

One collaborating source in Seattle enrolled patients while the patients were actively infected and followed the patients over time throughout the course of disease. Each collaborating institution followed its own protocols to collect whole blood in K2EDTA tubes. For TCRbeta analysis, collaborators shipped samples in one of three forms: frozen whole blood, isolated PBMCs, or DNA extracted from either of those sample types. The CDR3 runs 12 residues from the cysteine to the phenylalanine. Left in the record is the CDR3 DNA by itself, 36 bases read in frame from the first base. This chain is built from TRBV21-1 and TRBJ1-2. TRBV21-1 has pseudogene status. This TCR came from a woman between 35 and 50 years old with COVID-19, enrolled during active disease. Sequenced material: peripheral blood. CDR3 loop: CATTLPRYGYTF. The DNA is TGTGCCACTACACTGCCGAGGTATGGCTACACCTTC.